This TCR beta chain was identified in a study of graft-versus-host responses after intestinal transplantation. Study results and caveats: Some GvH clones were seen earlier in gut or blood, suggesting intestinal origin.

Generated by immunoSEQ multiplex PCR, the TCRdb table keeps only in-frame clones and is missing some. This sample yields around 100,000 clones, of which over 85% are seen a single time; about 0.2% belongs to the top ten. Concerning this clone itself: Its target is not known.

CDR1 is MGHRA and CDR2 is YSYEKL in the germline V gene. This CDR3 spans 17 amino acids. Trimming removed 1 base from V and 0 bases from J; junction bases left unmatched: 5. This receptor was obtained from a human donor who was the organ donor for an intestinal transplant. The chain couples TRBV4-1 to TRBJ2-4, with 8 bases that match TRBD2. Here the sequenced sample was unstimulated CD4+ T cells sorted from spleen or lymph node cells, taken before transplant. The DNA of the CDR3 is TGCGCCAGCAGCCAAGCGGTCCTAGCGGGAGCCAAAAACATTCAGTACTTC. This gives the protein CASSQAVLAGAKNIQYF.